Following are 9 T cell receptor beta chains from one sample sequenced in a study of blood T cell repertoires in COVID-19. The data were produced by immunoSEQ multiplex PCR, yet TCRdb's version contains in-frame clones alone and is incomplete. Of around 95,000 clones in the sample, just over 85% were seen once. The source material was peripheral blood. The receptors derive from a human donor in a cohort sampled during active COVID-19.

Only one count was recorded for this clone. V and J are TRBV6-5 and TRBJ1-1; no clear D gene. Germline loops: CDR1 MNHEY, CDR2 SVGAGI. The CDR3 is made up of 14 amino acids. V lost 6 bases and J 4 bases, leaving 15 bases between the germline ends. The CDR3 loop is CASRLGDWGTEAFF. DNA for the CDR3: TGTGCCAGCAGATTGGGAGACTGGGGCACTGAAGCTTTCTTT.

The V gene is TRBV7-2, the J gene TRBJ2-7; D is perhaps TRBD1 (6 bases). CDR3 size: 14 residues. The germline V gene has CDR1 SGHTA and CDR2 FQGNSA. V lost 1 base and J 3 bases, leaving 10 bases between the germline ends. In DNA, the CDR3 is TGTGCCAGCAGCTTAGACAGGGACCTCTACGAGCAGTACTTC. The encoded protein is CASSLDRDLYEQYF.

This clone appeared a few times. The chain has TRBV5-1 and TRBJ2-7, with D possibly matching TRBD1 (7 bases). Per the germline V gene, CDR1 is SGHRS and CDR2 is YFSETQ. This CDR3 is 13 amino acids long. The V end was cut by 0 bases, the J end by 9 bases, with 13 bases between. The CDR3 loop reads CASSLDRGGTQYF. The CDR3 coding sequence is TGCGCCAGCAGCTTGGACAGGGGAGGAACGCAGTACTTC. Variable domain in full (rest from reference TRBV5-1 and TRBJ2-7): KAGVTQTPRYLIKTRGQQVTLSCSPISGHRSVSWYQQTPGQGLQFLFEYFSETQRNKGNFPGRFSGRQFSNSRSEMNVSTLELGDSALYLCASSLDRGGTQYFGPGTRLTVT.

The CDR3 DNA sequence: TGCGCCAGCAGCGGAACCACAGGGAGCCATGAGCAGTTCTTC. It is translated as CASSGTTGSHEQFF. The rearrangement joins TRBV5-1 to TRBJ2-1, with D possibly TRBD1 on 6 matching bases. The CDR3 covers 14 residues. With 4 bases removed from V and 8 bases from J, the gap between germline ends came to 16 bases. Germline assignment: CDR1 SGHRS and CDR2 YFSETQ.

V and J are TRBV19 and TRBJ1-1, with D possibly TRBD1 on 5 matching bases. Germline lookup yields CDR1 LNHDA and CDR2 SQIVND (reference sequence). This CDR3 region has 12 residues. Trimming shortened V by 4 bases and J by 5 bases, and 8 bases separated the two germline ends. The CDR3 nucleotides read TGTGCCAGTAGTAGGACAAAGACTGAAGCTTTCTTT. This encodes CASSRTKTEAFF.

This rearrangement joins TRBV18 to TRBJ1-1, with 9 positions matching TRBD1. V shed 0 bases and J 5 bases; nucleotides not matched to a gene: 4. Germline V gene data show CDR1 as KGHSH and CDR2 as LQKENI. The CDR3 spans 15 residues. The CDR3 loop reads CASSPPRQGETEAFF. The CDR3 DNA is TGTGCCAGCTCACCACCGCGACAGGGGGAGACTGAAGCTTTCTTT.

This chain connects TRBV28 to TRBJ2-5, with D possibly TRBD2 on 7 matching bases. The germline V gene has CDR1 MDHEN and CDR2 SYDVKM. Between the trimmed V and J ends, which lost 6 bases and 4 bases, there was a span of 18 bases. CDR3 size: 15 residues. The CDR3 is CASSGGLGALETQYF. CDR3 nucleotides: TGTGCCAGCAGCGGGGGGTTGGGGGCTTTAGAGACCCAGTACTTC.

This rearrangement joins TRBV9 to TRBJ2-4, with 10 positions matching TRBD2. The CDR3 runs 14 residues. Germline V gene lookup returns CDR1 SGDLS and CDR2 YYNGEE. J was trimmed by 5 bases and V by 6 bases; bases with no gene match: 5. The CDR3 reads CASTAGGPQNIQYF. CDR3 sequence (DNA): TGTGCCAGCACAGCGGGAGGGCCGCAAAACATTCAGTACTTC.

The CDR3 reads CASSPPGTNEKLFF. The CDR3, as DNA: TGTGCCAGCAGTCCCCCCGGGACAAATGAAAAACTGTTTTTT. This chain uses TRBV28 with TRBJ1-4, with a tentative D call TRBD1 (6 bases). The CDR3 extends over 14 amino acids. V dropped 5 bases and J dropped 5 bases, with 12 bases sitting between them. Germline V gene data show CDR1 as MDHEN and CDR2 as SYDVKM.